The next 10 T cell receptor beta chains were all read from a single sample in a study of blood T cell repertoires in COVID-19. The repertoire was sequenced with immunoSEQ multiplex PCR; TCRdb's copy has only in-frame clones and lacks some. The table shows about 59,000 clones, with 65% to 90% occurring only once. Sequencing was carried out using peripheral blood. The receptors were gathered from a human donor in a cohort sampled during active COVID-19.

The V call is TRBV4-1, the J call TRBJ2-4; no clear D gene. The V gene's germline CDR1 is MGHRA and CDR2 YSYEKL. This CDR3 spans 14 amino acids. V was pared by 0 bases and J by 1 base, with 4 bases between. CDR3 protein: CASSQDRAKNIQYF. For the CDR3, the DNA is TGCGCCAGCAGCCAAGACAGGGCCAAAAACATTCAGTACTTC.

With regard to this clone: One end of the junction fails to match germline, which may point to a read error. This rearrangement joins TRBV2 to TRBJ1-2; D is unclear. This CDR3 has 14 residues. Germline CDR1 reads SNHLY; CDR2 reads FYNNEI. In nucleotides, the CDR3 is TGTGCCAGCAGTGAGATTCAAGTTTCCTATGGTTACACCTTC. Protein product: CASSEIQVSYGYTF.

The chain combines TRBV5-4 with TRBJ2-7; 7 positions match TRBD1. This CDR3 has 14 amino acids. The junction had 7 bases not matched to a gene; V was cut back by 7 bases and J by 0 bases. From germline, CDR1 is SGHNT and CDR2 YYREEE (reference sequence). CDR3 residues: CASGRDSNSYEQYF. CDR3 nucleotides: TGTGCCAGCGGACGGGACAGTAACTCCTACGAGCAGTACTTC.

The CDR3 region has the DNA TGTGCCAGCACTAAAAGGACAGGGACGGACGACTATGGCTACACCTTC. It encodes CASTKRTGTDDYGYTF. The chain joins TRBV19 to TRBJ1-2; 8 nucleotides agree with TRBD1. The V segment lost 9 bases and the J segment 3 bases; nucleotides outside the gene matches: 15. The CDR3 is 16 residues long. CDR1 is LNHDA, CDR2 SQIVND, per germline (reference sequence).

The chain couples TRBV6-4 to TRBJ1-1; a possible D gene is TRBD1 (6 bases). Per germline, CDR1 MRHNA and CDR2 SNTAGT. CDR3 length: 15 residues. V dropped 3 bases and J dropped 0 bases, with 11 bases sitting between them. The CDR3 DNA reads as TGTGCCAGCAGTGATTTCTGGGACATGAACACTGAAGCTTTCTTT. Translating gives CASSDFWDMNTEAFF.

The CDR3 bases are TGTGCCAGCACCGCGGGACTCCTGAACACCGGGGAGCTGTTTTTT. Its translation: CASTAGLLNTGELFF. The V and J genes are TRBV25-1 and TRBJ2-2, with a tentative D call TRBD2 (6 bases). This CDR3 contains 15 residues. The V end was cut by 7 bases, the J end by 1 base, with 13 bases between. The germline gives CDR1 MGHDK, CDR2 SYGVNS.

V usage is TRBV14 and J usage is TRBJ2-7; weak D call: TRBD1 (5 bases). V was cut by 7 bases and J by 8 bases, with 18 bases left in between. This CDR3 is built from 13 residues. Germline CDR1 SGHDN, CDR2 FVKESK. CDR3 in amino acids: CASTAAGANQQYF. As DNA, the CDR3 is TGTGCCAGCACCGCGGCTGGGGCAAACCAGCAGTACTTC.

This CDR3 reads CASSLVVTGWDEQFF. The CDR3 DNA reads TGTGCCAGCAGCTTAGTTGTGACAGGGTGGGATGAGCAGTTCTTC. This chain joins TRBV7-2 and TRBJ2-1, with TRBD1 matching 7 bases. With 1 base clipped from V and 8 bases from J, the junction kept 8 bases outside the gene matches. This CDR3 has 15 residues. The germline CDR1 and CDR2 sequences are SGHTA and FQGNSA.

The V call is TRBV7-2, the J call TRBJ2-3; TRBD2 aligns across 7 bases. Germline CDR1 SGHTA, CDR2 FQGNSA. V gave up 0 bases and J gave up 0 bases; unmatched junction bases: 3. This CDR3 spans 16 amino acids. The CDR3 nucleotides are TGTGCCAGCAGCTTAGCCCAGCGGGGTAGCACAGATACGCAGTATTTT. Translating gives CASSLAQRGSTDTQYF.

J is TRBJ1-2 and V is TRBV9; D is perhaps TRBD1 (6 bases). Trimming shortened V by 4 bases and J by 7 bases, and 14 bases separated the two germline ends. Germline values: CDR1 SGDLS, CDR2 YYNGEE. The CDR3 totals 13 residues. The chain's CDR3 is CASSPPGGPGYTF. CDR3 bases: TGTGCCAGCAGCCCCCCTGGGGGCCCTGGCTACACCTTC.